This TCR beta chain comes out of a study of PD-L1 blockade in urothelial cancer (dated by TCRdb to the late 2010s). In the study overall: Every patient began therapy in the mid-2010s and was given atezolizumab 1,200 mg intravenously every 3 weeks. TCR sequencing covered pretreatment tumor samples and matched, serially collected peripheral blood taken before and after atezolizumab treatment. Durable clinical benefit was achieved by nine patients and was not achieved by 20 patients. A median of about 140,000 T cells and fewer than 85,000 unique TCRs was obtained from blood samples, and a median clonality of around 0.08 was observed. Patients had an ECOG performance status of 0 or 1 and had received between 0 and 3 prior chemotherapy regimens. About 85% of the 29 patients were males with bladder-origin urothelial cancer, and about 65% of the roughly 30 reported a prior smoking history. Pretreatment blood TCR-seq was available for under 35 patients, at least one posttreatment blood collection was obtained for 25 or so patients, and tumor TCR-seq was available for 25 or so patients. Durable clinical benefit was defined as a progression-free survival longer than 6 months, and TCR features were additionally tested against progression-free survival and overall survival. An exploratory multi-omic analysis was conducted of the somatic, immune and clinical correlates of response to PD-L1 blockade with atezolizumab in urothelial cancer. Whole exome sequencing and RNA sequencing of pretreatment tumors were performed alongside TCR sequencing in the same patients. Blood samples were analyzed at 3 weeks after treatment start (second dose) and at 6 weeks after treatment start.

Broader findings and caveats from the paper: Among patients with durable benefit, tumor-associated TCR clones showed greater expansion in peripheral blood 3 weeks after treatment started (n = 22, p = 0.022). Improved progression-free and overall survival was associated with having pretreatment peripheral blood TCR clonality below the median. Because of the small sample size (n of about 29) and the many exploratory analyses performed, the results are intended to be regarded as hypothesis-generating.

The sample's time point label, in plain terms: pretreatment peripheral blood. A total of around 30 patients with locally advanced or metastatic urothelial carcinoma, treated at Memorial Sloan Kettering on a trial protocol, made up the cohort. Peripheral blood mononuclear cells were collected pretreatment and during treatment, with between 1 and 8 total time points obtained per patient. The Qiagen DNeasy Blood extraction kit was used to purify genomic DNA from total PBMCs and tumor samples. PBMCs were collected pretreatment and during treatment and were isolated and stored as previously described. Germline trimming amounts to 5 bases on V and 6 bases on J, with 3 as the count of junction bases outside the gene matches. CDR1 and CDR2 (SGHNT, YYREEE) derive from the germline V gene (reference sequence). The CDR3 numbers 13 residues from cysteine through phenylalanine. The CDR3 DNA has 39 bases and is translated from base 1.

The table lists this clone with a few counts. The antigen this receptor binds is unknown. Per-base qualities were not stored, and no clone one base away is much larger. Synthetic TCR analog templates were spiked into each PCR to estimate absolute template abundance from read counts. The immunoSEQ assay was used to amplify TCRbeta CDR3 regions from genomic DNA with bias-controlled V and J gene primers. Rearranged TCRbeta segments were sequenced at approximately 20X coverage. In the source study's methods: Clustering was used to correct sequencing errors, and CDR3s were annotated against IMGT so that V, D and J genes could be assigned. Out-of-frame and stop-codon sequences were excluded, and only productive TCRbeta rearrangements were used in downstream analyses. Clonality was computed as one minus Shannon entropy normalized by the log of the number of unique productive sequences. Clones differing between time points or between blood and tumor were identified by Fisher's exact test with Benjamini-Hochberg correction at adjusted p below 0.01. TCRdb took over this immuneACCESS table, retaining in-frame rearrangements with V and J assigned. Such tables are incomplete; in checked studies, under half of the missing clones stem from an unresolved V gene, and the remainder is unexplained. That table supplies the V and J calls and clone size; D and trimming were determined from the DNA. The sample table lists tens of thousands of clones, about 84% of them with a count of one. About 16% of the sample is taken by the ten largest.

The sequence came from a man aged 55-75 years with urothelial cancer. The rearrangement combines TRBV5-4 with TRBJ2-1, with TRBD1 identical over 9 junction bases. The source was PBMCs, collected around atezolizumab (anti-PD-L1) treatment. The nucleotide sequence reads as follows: TGTGCCAGCAGGGACAGGGGTCTCAATGAGCAGTTCTTC. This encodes CASRDRGLNEQFF.